A single sample gave rise to the 15 T cell receptor beta chains below, sequenced in a study of cytomegalovirus exposure and HLA in healthy donors. PCR was performed using 60 Vbeta and 13 Jbeta primers. Clones were read by immunoSEQ multiplex PCR, and TCRdb kept only the in-frame ones, dropping some. The sample has roughly 120,000 clones, about 82% seen once. The sequencing sample was made of PBMCs. Receptors originate from a man in his thirties or forties in good health and CMV-seronegative.

The chain couples TRBV5-1 to TRBJ2-7, with a possible D match to TRBD2 (5 bases). Germline-derived CDR1 and CDR2 are SGHRS and YFSETQ. CDR3 length: 13 residues. V was shortened by 3 bases and J by 3 bases, with 10 bases between the two germline ends. The CDR3 nucleotides are TGCGCCAGCAGCTCGGTAGGACTCTACGAGCAGTACTTC. Its protein is CASSSVGLYEQYF.

Remarks on this clone: One end of the junction fails to match germline, which may point to a read error. This chain uses TRBV7-7 with TRBJ2-7; TRBD1 matches 7 bases. The germline CDR1 and CDR2 sequences are SSHAT and FNYEAQ (reference sequence). This CDR3 comprises 13 residues. The CDR3 DNA follows: TGTGCTAGCAGCTTGGGGACAGAGAACGAGCAGTACTTC. Protein sequence: CASSLGTENEQYF.

V gene TRBV6-5 combines with J gene TRBJ1-2, with TRBD1 matching 7 bases. From germline, CDR1 is MNHEY and CDR2 SVGAGI. The V segment lost 2 bases and the J segment 5 bases; nucleotides outside the gene matches: 5. This CDR3 comprises 14 residues. The CDR3 region has the DNA TGTGCCAGCAGTTACGACAGGGAGAGGTATGGCTACACCTTC. Protein sequence: CASSYDRERYGYTF.

V is TRBV19 and J is TRBJ1-6; no clear D. The CDR3 extends over 12 amino acids. From germline, CDR1 is LNHDA and CDR2 SQIVND (reference sequence). Trimming took 10 bases from V and 2 from J, leaving 6 bases between them. The CDR3 region is CATQAYNSPLHF. The CDR3 nucleotides are TGTGCCACTCAGGCCTATAATTCACCCCTCCACTTT. The full variable domain, with the rest looked up from reference TRBV19 and TRBJ1-6, is DGGITQSPKYLFRKEGQNVTLSCEQNLNHDAMYWYRQDPGQGLRLIYYSQIVNDFQKGDIAEGYSVSREKKESFPLTVTSAQKNPTAFYLCATQAYNSPLHFGNGTRLTVT.

The chain links TRBV18 to TRBJ1-1; possible D gene TRBD1, 6 bases. Trimming pared 4 bases from V and 1 base from J, leaving 7 bases between. This CDR3 is built from 13 residues. Germline-derived CDR1 and CDR2 are KGHSH and LQKENI. In DNA, the CDR3 is TGTGCCAGCTCACAGGGACAGAACACTGAAGCTTTCTTT. Protein sequence: CASSQGQNTEAFF.

V usage is TRBV15 and J usage is TRBJ2-1; 7 bases agree with TRBD2. With V trimmed by 0 bases and J by 3 bases, 5 bases remained unmatched. The CDR3 has 16 amino acids. CDR1 is LNHNV, CDR2 YYDKDF, per germline (reference sequence). In nucleotides, the CDR3 is TGTGCCACCAGCAGAGATCACAAGCGGGACTACAATGAGCAGTTCTTC. This encodes CATSRDHKRDYNEQFF.

The gene calls are TRBV11-2 and TRBJ2-1; no clear D gene. The CDR3 has 15 amino acids. Germline V CDR1 and CDR2: SGHAT, FQNNGV. V shed 3 bases and J shed 7 bases, with 16 bases lying between them. DNA of the CDR3: TGTGCCAGCAGCTTCTTCGGAGACGGAAGGAATGAGCAGTTCTTC. Its translation is CASSFFGDGRNEQFF.

The V gene is TRBV19, the J gene TRBJ2-5; 9 bases match TRBD1. Losses at the gene ends were 5 bases for V and 4 bases for J; bases not matched to a gene: 8. There are 15 residues in the CDR3. Per the germline V gene, CDR1 is LNHDA and CDR2 is SQIVND (reference sequence). This chain's CDR3 is CASSSGTGWRETQYF. The CDR3 region has the DNA TGTGCCAGTAGTTCGGGGACAGGGTGGCGAGAGACCCAGTACTTC.

This clone has a single count. This chain connects TRBV2 to TRBJ2-5; D possibly corresponds to TRBD1 (6 bases). Trimming shortened V by 6 bases and J by 1 base, and 12 bases separated the two germline ends. Per germline, CDR1 SNHLY and CDR2 FYNNEI. The CDR3 covers 14 residues. The CDR3 loop is CASSPQTGQETQYF. The CDR3, as DNA: TGTGCCAGCAGCCCACAGACAGGCCAAGAGACCCAGTACTTC. Together with reference TRBV2 and TRBJ2-5, the CDR3 gives the full variable domain: EPEVTQTPSHQVTQMGQEVILRCVPISNHLYFYWYRQILGQKVEFLVSFYNNEISEKSEIFDDQFSVERPDGSNFTLKIRSTKLEDSAMYFCASSPQTGQETQYFGPGTRLLVL.

This clone was picked up a small number of times. The V gene is TRBV6-5, the J gene TRBJ1-2; D might be TRBD1 (6 bases). There are 13 residues in the CDR3. Trimming pared 5 bases from V and 3 bases from J, leaving 10 bases between. Per the germline V gene, CDR1 is MNHEY and CDR2 is SVGAGI. CDR3 sequence: CASSTQGYYGYTF. The CDR3 DNA reads as TGTGCCAGCAGTACCCAGGGGTACTATGGCTACACCTTC.

The chain recombines TRBV6-6 with TRBJ2-1; D gene uncertain. This CDR3 has 16 residues. Germline CDR1 is MNHNY and CDR2 is SVGAGI (reference sequence). V lost 2 bases and J lost 4, with 15 bases in between. The CDR3 loop reads CASSYPAAPLYNEQFF. DNA of the CDR3: TGTGCCAGCAGTTACCCCGCCGCGCCACTATACAATGAGCAGTTCTTC.

The gene calls are TRBV10-3 and TRBJ1-4, with a possible D match to TRBD1 (5 bases). The ends were cut back, 10 bases at V and 7 bases at J, with 13 bases in the middle. The CDR3 length is 12 residues. Germline V gene lookup returns CDR1 ENHRY and CDR2 SYGVKD. CDR3 residues: CATRGVGEKLFF. CDR3 nucleotides: TGTGCCACCCGGGGGGTAGGTGAAAAACTGTTTTTT.

The chain couples TRBV2 to TRBJ1-1; 12 bases fit TRBD1. Germline V gives CDR1 SNHLY, CDR2 FYNNEI. This CDR3 has 17 residues. J lost 2 bases, V lost 4 bases, and 8 bases had no gene match. CDR3 nucleotide sequence: TGTGCCAGCAGTGGCCCGGGACAGGGGGCTAGAAACACTGAAGCTTTCTTT. This gives the protein CASSGPGQGARNTEAFF.

This clone was detected a few times. The V call is TRBV7-2, the J call TRBJ2-1, with a possible D match to TRBD1 (7 bases). Trimming pared 2 bases from V and 9 bases from J, leaving 17 bases between. This CDR3 comprises 15 residues. Germline V gene lookup returns CDR1 SGHTA and CDR2 FQGNSA. The CDR3 region is CASSLLAGGKGEQFF. CDR3 sequence (DNA): TGTGCCAGCAGCTTACTTGCAGGGGGGAAGGGTGAGCAGTTCTTC.

V usage is TRBV7-8 and J usage is TRBJ2-2; 7 bases are a match to TRBD2. The length of the CDR3 is 15 residues. The germline V gene encodes CDR1 SGHVS and CDR2 FQNEAQ. The J segment lost 4 bases and the V segment lost 4 bases, leaving 6 bases of the junction unmatched. CDR3 protein: CASSSGTTVTGELFF. The CDR3 nucleotides are TGTGCCAGCAGCTCCGGGACTACTGTCACCGGGGAGCTGTTTTTT.